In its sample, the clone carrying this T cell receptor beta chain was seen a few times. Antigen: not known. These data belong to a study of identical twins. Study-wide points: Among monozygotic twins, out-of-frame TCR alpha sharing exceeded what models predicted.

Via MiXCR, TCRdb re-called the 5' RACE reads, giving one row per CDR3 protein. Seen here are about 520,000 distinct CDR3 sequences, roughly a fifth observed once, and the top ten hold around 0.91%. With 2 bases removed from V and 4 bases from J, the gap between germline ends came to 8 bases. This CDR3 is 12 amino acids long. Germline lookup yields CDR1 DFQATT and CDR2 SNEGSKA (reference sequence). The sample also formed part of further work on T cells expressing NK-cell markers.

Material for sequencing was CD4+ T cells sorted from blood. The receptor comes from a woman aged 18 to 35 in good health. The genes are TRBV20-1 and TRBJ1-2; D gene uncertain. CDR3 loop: CSARPVSYGYTF. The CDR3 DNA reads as TGCAGTGCTAGACCGGTCTCCTATGGCTACACCTTC.